This T cell receptor beta chain emerged from a study of persistence of HIV-infected CD4 T cells (dated by TCRdb to 2019 to 2021). In the study overall: The median time participants had been on suppressive ART was about eight years. Peripheral blood samples of up to about 200 mL were collected at multiple time points, except for a couple of participants, who underwent leukapheresis at a single time point. In the cross-participant TCR cluster analysis, 8 participants were included for CMV and about 7 participants were included for Gag. TCRbeta sequencing assessed the clonality of all cells in each sorted population, while proviral sequencing assessed the clonality of infected cells. CMV- and HIV-1 Gag-responding CD4+ T cells were isolated from ART-treated individuals so that antigen-driven clonal expansion of HIV-1-infected cells could be examined.

The research as a whole found: TCRbeta richness in CMV- and Gag-responding cells was significantly lower than in anti-CD3/anti-CD28-responding cells; CMV-responding cells had higher oligoclonality than CD3/CD28-stimulated and Gag-responding cells. Restriction of bulk TCR analyses to the rare CMV-responding cells that actually carried HIV-1 proviruses was not possible. Few individuals were included in the study, and only a limited range of antigens was tested. TCR oligoclonality correlated with proviral oligoclonality within the same sorted populations. Enrichment of degenerate expanded CDR3beta sequences was found in antigen-responding cells, suggesting convergent selection of CD4+ responses to CMV and Gag.

Note on this clone: Its recognized antigen is unknown. The record has no base qualities; no much larger clone is one base away.

The immunoSEQ hsTCRB assay version 4, run in survey mode, was used to sequence TCRbeta repertoires from genomic DNA. Genomic DNA was diluted to about 9 ng/uL, and up to about 1 ug per sample was used for TCRbeta sequencing. From the authors' description of their analysis: Analysis of the TCRbeta data was done in ImmunoSeq Analyzer 3.0, and diversity was computed on productive nucleotide rearrangements. Lower-bound TCR diversity was estimated with the improved Chao index, and clonality with the Gini coefficient using the Immunarch R package. Different nucleotide rearrangements encoding the same CDR3beta amino acid sequence were treated as distinct clonotypes. Differential abundance analysis identified TCRbeta sequences significantly enriched in antigen-responding cells relative to anti-CD3/anti-CD28-activated cells. GLIPH2 clustered TCRs by predicted peptide-MHC specificity, both within individual participants and across merged participant data sets. Entries here come from immuneACCESS through TCRdb and include only in-frame sequences with V and J called. Some clones fail to appear in such tables; in the studies checked, an unresolved V gene covers under half of the shortfall, and the cause of the remainder is unknown. V and J calls and clone size are as listed in that table; D and trimming were resolved from the DNA. The sample yields over 10,000 clones; 66% were counted once. Roughly 7.2% of the sample lies in the top ten.

What this sample's treatment or condition label stands for: suppressive antiretroviral therapy. A pool of overlapping HIV-1 Gag 15-mer peptides, at around 1 ug per peptide per mL, was used to stimulate the cells. Responding CD4+ T cells were sorted on the basis of upregulation of both CD40 ligand and CD69. HIV-1-infected adults in whom suppressive ART had been started during chronic infection were enrolled as participants. For at least 4 years, participants had undetectable plasma HIV-1 RNA, below 50 copies/mL. To be included, participants needed a CD4+ T cell count above 400 cells/uL and a positive CMV serology. Before stimulation, PBMCs were isolated using density centrifugation and depleted of CD8+ T cells. CD8-depleted PBMCs were stimulated for about 18 hours with anti-CD28/CD49d costimulation, CD40-blocking antibody and enfuvirtide to prevent new infections. Sorting was done on either a Beckman Coulter MoFlo Legacy or an XDP sorter, and propidium iodide was used to exclude dead cells. For samples with more than one million cells, genomic DNA was extracted with the QIAamp DNA Mini Kit, and for all other samples the Quick-DNA Microprep Kit was used.

The V end loses 2 bases and the J end loses 3 bases, and a stretch of 14 bases separates them. The CDR3 numbers 16 residues from cysteine through phenylalanine. Kept here is only the CDR3 DNA, which spans 48 bases and is read in frame from base 1. CDR1 and CDR2 are drawn from the germline V gene (reference sequence): SEHNR, FQNEAQ. The sample consisted of CD4+ T cells sorted from PBMCs after roughly 18-hour stimulation, taken from a patient who received antiretroviral therapy. The cell subset or site tag for this specimen amounts to: CD40L+CD69+ CD4 T cells responding to HIV-1 Gag peptides. The rearrangement combines TRBV7-9 with TRBJ1-3; the best D guess is TRBD1, with 5 bases matching. The clonotype originates from an adult man with HIV who was CMV-seropositive. The DNA sequence follows: TGTGCCAGCAGCTTAAGGGACCGGTCCATTGGAAACACCATATATTTT. This yields the protein CASSLRDRSIGNTIYF.